A selection of T cell receptor beta chains follows, all from one sample in a study of T cells in Graves' hyperthyroidism and ophthalmopathy. One entry per CDR3 protein, called by TCRdb with MiXCR from the multiplex PCR reads. The sample holds approximately 590,000 distinct CDR3 sequences, around a sixth seen once. Sequencing was carried out using blood. The source is a woman in her 30s with Graves' hyperthyroidism. Each CDR3 is given with its conserved first and last residue. The D gene is left open where the match is weak. Clone size, where shown, is once, few, many, or a class for clones that have expanded.

>many|TRBJ2-3|14|TRBV13|TRBD2
TGTGCCAGCAGCATAGCGGGGCACACAGATACGCAGTATTTT
CASSIAGHTDTQYF
>many|TRBJ2-7|16|TRBV3-1|TRBD2
TGTGCCAGCAGCCTCAGGACTAGCGGGAGGTCCTACGAGCAGTACTTC
CASSLRTSGRSYEQYF
>.|TRBJ2-3|16|TRBV10-1|TRBD1
TGCGCCAGCAGTGAGTCTCTCACAGGGGGCACAGATACGCAGTATTTT
CASSESLTGGTDTQYF
>.|TRBJ2-7|14|TRBV5-4|TRBD2
TGTGCCAGCAGCTTGGGCGGGAGTAGCAACGAGCAGTACTTC
CASSLGGSSNEQYF
>many|TRBJ1-4|15|TRBV3-1|TRBD1
TGTGCCAGCAGCCAGGAGGGGACAGGGCGTGAAAAACTGTTTTTT
CASSQEGTGREKLFF
>few|TRBJ2-1|15|TRBV5-5|.
TGTGCCAGCAGCTTGCGGCTAGTACTCGGCAATGAGCAGTTCTTC
CASSLRLVLGNEQFF
>many|TRBJ1-5|15|TRBV5-1|.
TGCGCCAGCAGCTTGGGACCGAATAGCAATCAGCCCCAGCATTTT
CASSLGPNSNQPQHF
>many|TRBJ2-5|13|TRBV28|.
TGTGCCAGCCGTTTACCCCACGGAGAGACCCAGTACTTC
CASRLPHGETQYF
>few|TRBJ2-2|13|TRBV5-5|.
TGTGCCAGCAGCTTGGTAGTGGCCGGGGAGCTGTTTTTT
CASSLVVAGELFF
>many|TRBJ2-1|16|TRBV30|TRBD2
TGTGCCTGGAGTCAACTCAATACTAGCGGGATAGGTGAGCAGTTCTTC
CAWSQLNTSGIGEQFF
>many|TRBJ2-3|16|TRBV11-3|.
TGTGCCAGCAGCTCCAACCGGGACCGGCGCACAGATACGCAGTATTTT
CASSSNRDRRTDTQYF
>many|TRBJ2-2|14|TRBV13|.
TGTGCCAGCAGCCTCCTTAGCGACACCGGGGAGCTGTTTTTT
CASSLLSDTGELFF
>few|TRBJ2-5|13|TRBV18|TRBD2
TGTGCCAGCGGACTAGCGGGAGGAGAGACCCAGTACTTC
CASGLAGGETQYF
>many|TRBJ1-2|13|TRBV12-3/TRBV12-4|.
TGTGCCAGCAGTTTAGCGAGATCGGGAGGCTACACCTTC
CASSLARSGGYTF
>many|TRBJ2-7|15|TRBV6-5|TRBD2
TGTGCCAGCAGTTACATGGCTAGCGGGTCCTACGAGCAGTACTTC
CASSYMASGSYEQYF
>.|TRBJ2-1|13|TRBV13|TRBD2
TGTGCCTCCGGGGGGGACTTTCACAATGAGCAGTTCTTC
CASGGDFHNEQFF
>many|TRBJ1-1|14|TRBV30|.
TGTGCCTGGAGTGTACTTGGGGAACACACTGAAGCTTTCTTT
CAWSVLGEHTEAFF
>many|TRBJ1-4|13|TRBV20-1|.
TGCAGTGCAAACAGGGTCGAGAATGAAAAACTGTTTTTT
CSANRVENEKLFF
>many|TRBJ2-7|15|TRBV20-1|.
TGCAGTGCTAGAGATCTTCAGGGCCCCCCCTACGAGCAGTACTTC
CSARDLQGPPYEQYF
>many|TRBJ2-5|15|TRBV29-1|TRBD2
TGCAGCGTCCCCGAACTAGCGGGAGGTCAAGAGACCCAGTACTTC
CSVPELAGGQETQYF
>many|TRBJ2-1|12|TRBV11-2|.
TGTGCCAGCAGCGGGGCCTTGAGTGAGCAGTTCTTC
CASSGALSEQFF
>few|TRBJ1-1|14|TRBV3-1|TRBD1
TGTGCCAGCAGCCAAGCGTTAGGGGGCGGTGAAGCTTTCTTT
CASSQALGGGEAFF
>.|TRBJ1-4|13|TRBV5-5|.
TGTGCCAGCAGCAGACTGCCCAATGAAAAACTGTTTTTT
CASSRLPNEKLFF
>many|TRBJ1-1|14|TRBV6-2/TRBV6-3|.
TGTGCCAGCAGTTATACAACCCTGGGAACTGAAGCTTTCTTT
CASSYTTLGTEAFF
>.|TRBJ1-5|15|TRBV30|TRBD1
TGTGCCTGGAGTGGCCGGGACAGGTGGGATCAGCCCCAGCATTTT
CAWSGRDRWDQPQHF
>.|TRBJ2-1|18|TRBV7-6|TRBD2
TGTGCCAGCAGCTCGGGACTAGCGGGAGGCCTCTCCTACAATGAGCAGTTCTTC
CASSSGLAGGLSYNEQFF
>many|TRBJ1-1|13|TRBV3-1|.
TGTGCCAGCAGCCAGGGAGTGAACACTGAAGCTTTCTTT
CASSQGVNTEAFF
>many|TRBJ1-5|15|TRBV12-3/TRBV12-4|.
TGTGCCAGCAGTTTAGCGAACAGCTTTTATCAGCCCCAGCATTTT
CASSLANSFYQPQHF
>few|TRBJ2-7|13|TRBV29-1|.
TGCAGCGTTCTCCTCTGGGAATCCTACGAGCAGTACTTC
CSVLLWESYEQYF
>many|TRBJ2-5|12|TRBV20-1|.
TGCAGTCCTATGAAACCACAAGAGACCCAGTACTTC
CSPMKPQETQYF
>many|TRBJ2-1|18|TRBV20-1|TRBD2
TGCAGTGCTATACCCTTTAATGCGGGAGGGTCTGGCTACAATGAGCAGTTCTTC
CSAIPFNAGGSGYNEQFF
>.|TRBJ1-1|14|TRBV7-9|.
TGTGCCAGCAGCTTAAGCCAGGGGAACACTGAAGCTTTCTTT
CASSLSQGNTEAFF
>many|TRBJ2-3|16|TRBV7-9|.
TGTGCCAGCAGCTTTCGATCAGGGGCTAGCACAGATACGCAGTATTTT
CASSFRSGASTDTQYF
>many|TRBJ2-1|17|TRBV7-3|.
TGTGCCAGCAGCTTAGATTCCGGGGGACTTCGGACGAATGAGCAGTTCTTC
CASSLDSGGLRTNEQFF
>.|TRBJ1-2|12|TRBV2|.
TGTGCCAGCAGTATACTAGGCTATGGCTACACCTTC
CASSILGYGYTF
>.|TRBJ1-2|14|TRBV2|TRBD1
TGTGCCAGCACCCCGGGACAGGGTCAGAGTGGCTACACCTTC
CASTPGQGQSGYTF
>.|TRBJ1-4|15|TRBV6-4|.
TGTGCCAGCAGCGGGGGGGGCGGAACTAATGAAAAACTGTTTTTT
CASSGGGGTNEKLFF
>.|TRBJ2-2|17|TRBV4-3|.
TGCGCCAGCAGCCAAGATGTAGCGGTGCAAGACACCGGGGAGCTGTTTTTT
CASSQDVAVQDTGELFF
>many|TRBJ2-1|15|TRBV11-2|.
TGTGCCAGCACCGCGCAAGGAGGGCCTTCCAATGAGCAGTTCTTC
CASTAQGGPSNEQFF
>.|TRBJ2-7|13|TRBV12-3/TRBV12-4|.
TGTGCCAGCGGATCGACAAGCTTATACGAGCAGTACTTC
CASGSTSLYEQYF
>.|TRBJ2-4|14|TRBV29-1|.
TGCAGCGCCACGGAAACCGTAGCCAAAAACATTCAGTACTTC
CSATETVAKNIQYF
>many|TRBJ1-6|14|TRBV3-1|.
TGTGCCAGCAGCCGGAGGAGGGGGAATTCACCCCTCCACTTT
CASSRRRGNSPLHF
>many|TRBJ1-2|16|TRBV10-3|.
TGTGCCATCAGGGAATTTGACAGGAATGGGGTCTATGGCTACACCTTC
CAIREFDRNGVYGYTF
>few|TRBJ2-1|14|TRBV28|TRBD1
TGTGCCAGCAGCCTCCCAACAGGGGTCGTTGAGCAGTTCTTC
CASSLPTGVVEQFF
>few|TRBJ2-2|16|TRBV5-1|TRBD2
TGCGCCAGCAGCCTAGGACTAGCGGGGTACACCGGGGAGCTGTTTTTT
CASSLGLAGYTGELFF
>many|TRBJ1-2|14|TRBV30|.
TGTGCCTGGAGTGGACTAACAGTTAACTATGGCTACACCTTC
CAWSGLTVNYGYTF
>many|TRBJ2-7|14|TRBV3-1|TRBD1
TGTGCCAGCAGCCAGGAGGACAGGGAGCACGAGCAGTACTTC
CASSQEDREHEQYF
>many|TRBJ2-1|14|TRBV9|TRBD2
TGTGCCAGCAGCGCCCAATCTAGCGGCTATGAGCAGTTCTTC
CASSAQSSGYEQFF
>many|TRBJ2-7|14|TRBV7-8|.
TGTGCCAGCAGCTTAGATCCAGGGGCCTACGAGCAGTACTTC
CASSLDPGAYEQYF
>many|TRBJ2-3|18|TRBV27|TRBD2
TGTGCCAGCAGGCCGGGACTAGCGGGACCGGGGCACGCAGATACGCAGTATTTT
CASRPGLAGPGHADTQYF
>.|TRBJ2-1|13|TRBV29-1|.
TGCAGCGTTGAAGACCCGAAGAACAATGAGCAGTTCTTC
CSVEDPKNNEQFF
>many|TRBJ1-4|14|TRBV20-1|TRBD1
TGCAGTGCTAGGACAGGGGCAACTAATGAAAAACTGTTTTTT
CSARTGATNEKLFF
>many|TRBJ2-7|16|TRBV4-2|TRBD2
TGTGCCAGCAGCCAAGACTGGTACAGCGGGAGGCTCGAGCAGTACTTC
CASSQDWYSGRLEQYF
>few|TRBJ2-6|14|TRBV30|.
TGTGCCTGGAGTATAAGATCTGGGGCCAACGTCCTGACTTTC
CAWSIRSGANVLTF
>many|TRBJ2-3|13|TRBV10-3|.
TGTGCCATCAGTGAGGACCGGGGAGATACGCAGTATTTT
CAISEDRGDTQYF
>many|TRBJ1-5|14|TRBV20-1|.
TGCAGTGCTTGGAGCACTGGTATCAATCAGCCCCAGCATTTT
CSAWSTGINQPQHF
>many|TRBJ2-1|17|TRBV12-5|.
TGTGCTAGTGGTTTGGAAAGGGAAGTACCCTCCTACAATGAGCAGTTCTTC
CASGLEREVPSYNEQFF
>.|TRBJ2-1|16|TRBV20-1|TRBD2
TGCAGTGCGTTTCCTTTCGTAGCGGGACACTACAATGAGCAGTCCTTC
CSAFPFVAGHYNEQSF
>.|TRBJ2-1|14|TRBV24-1|.
TGTGCCACCAGTGGACAAAATAGGCGCAATGAGCAGTTCTTC
CATSGQNRRNEQFF
>many|TRBJ2-1|11|TRBV20-1|.
TGCAGTGCTAGTTTCGCAAATGAGCAGTTCTTC
CSASFANEQFF